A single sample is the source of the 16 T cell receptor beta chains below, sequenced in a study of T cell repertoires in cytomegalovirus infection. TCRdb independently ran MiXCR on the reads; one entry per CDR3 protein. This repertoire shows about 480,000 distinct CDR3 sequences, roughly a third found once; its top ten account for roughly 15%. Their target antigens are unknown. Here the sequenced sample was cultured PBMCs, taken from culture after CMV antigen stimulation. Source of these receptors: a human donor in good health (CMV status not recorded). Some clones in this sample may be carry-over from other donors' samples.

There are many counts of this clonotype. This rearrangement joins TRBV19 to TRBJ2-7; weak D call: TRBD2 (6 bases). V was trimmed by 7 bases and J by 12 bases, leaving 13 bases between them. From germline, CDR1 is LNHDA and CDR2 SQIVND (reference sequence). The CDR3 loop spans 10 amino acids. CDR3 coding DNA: TGTGCCAGTATAGCGGAGGAAGGGTACGTC. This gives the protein CASIAEEGYV.

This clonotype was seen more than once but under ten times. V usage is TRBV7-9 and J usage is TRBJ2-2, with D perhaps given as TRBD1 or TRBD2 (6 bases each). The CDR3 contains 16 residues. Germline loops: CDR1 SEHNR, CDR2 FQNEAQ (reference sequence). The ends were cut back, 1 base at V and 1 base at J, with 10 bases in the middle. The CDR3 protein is CASSLVRGRNTGELFF. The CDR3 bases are TGTGCCAGCAGCTTAGTTCGGGGGCGGAACACCGGGGAGCTGTTTTTT.

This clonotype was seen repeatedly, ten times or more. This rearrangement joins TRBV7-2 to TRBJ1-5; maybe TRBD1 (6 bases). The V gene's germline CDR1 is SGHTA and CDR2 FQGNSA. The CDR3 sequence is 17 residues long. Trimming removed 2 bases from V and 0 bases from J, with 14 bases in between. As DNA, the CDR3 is TGTGCCAGCAGCTTATCCCGGGGGCCTTATAGCAATCAGCCCCAGCATTTT. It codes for CASSLSRGPYSNQPQHF.

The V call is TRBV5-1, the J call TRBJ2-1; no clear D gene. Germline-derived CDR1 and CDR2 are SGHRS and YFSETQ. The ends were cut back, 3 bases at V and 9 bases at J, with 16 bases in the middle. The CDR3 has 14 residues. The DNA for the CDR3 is TGCGCCAGCAGCTCCGTTTGGGCTTCGGGTGAGCAGTTCTTC. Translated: CASSSVWASGEQFF.

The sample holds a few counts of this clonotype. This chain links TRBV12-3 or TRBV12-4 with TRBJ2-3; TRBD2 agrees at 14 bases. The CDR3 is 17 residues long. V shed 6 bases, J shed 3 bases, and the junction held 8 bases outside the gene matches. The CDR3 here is CASRPPGLAGVTDTQYF. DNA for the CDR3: TGTGCCAGCAGGCCCCCGGGACTAGCGGGAGTGACAGATACGCAGTATTTT.

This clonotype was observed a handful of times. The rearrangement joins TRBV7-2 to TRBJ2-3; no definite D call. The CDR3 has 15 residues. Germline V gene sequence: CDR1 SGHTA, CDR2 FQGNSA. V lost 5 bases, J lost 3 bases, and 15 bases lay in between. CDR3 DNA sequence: TGTGCCAGCAGCCCAACTCGGGCGAGTACAGATACGCAGTATTTT. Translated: CASSPTRASTDTQYF.

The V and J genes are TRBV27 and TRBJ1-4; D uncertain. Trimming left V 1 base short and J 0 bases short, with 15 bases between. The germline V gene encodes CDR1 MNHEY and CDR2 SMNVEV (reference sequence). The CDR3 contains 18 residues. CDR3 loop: CASSLFPPDISTNEKLFF. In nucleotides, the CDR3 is TGTGCCAGCAGTTTATTTCCACCCGACATCTCAACTAATGAAAAACTGTTTTTT.

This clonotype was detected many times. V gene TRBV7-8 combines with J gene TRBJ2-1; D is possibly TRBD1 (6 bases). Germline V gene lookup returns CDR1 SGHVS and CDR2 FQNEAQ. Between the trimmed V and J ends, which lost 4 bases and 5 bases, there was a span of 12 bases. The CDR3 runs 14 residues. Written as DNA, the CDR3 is TGTGCCAGCAGCTACCGAGAGGGGGACAATGAGCAGTTCTTC. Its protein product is CASSYREGDNEQFF. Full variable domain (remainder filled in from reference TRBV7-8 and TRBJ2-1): GAGVSQSPRYKVAKRGQDVALRCDPISGHVSLFWYQQALGQGPEFLTYFQNEAQLDKSGLPSDRFFAERPEGSVSTLKIQRTQQEDSAVYLCASSYREGDNEQFFGPGTRLTVL.

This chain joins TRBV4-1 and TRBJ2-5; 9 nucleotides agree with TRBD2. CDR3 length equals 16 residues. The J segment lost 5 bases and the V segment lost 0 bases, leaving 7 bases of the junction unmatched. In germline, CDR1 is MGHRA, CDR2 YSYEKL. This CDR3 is CASSQDSASGEETQYF. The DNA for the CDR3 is TGCGCCAGCAGCCAAGATTCGGCTAGCGGGGAGGAGACCCAGTACTTC.

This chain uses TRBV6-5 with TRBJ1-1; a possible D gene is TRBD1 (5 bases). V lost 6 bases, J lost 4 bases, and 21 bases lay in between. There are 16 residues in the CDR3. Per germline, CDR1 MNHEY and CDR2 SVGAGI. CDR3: CASSPLRAVGATEAFF. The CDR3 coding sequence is TGTGCCAGCAGCCCCCTTCGAGCCGTCGGGGCCACTGAAGCTTTCTTT.

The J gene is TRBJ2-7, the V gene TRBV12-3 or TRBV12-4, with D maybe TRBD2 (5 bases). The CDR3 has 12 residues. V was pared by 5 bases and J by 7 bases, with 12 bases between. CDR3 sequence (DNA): TGTGCCAGCAGTGTCGGGCCGGGGGAGCAGTACGTC. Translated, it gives CASSVGPGEQYV.

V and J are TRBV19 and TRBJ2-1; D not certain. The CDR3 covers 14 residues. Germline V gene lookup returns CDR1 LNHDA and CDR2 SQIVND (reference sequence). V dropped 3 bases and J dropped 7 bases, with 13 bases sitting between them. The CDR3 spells CASSMALWGNEQFF. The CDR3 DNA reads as TGTGCCAGTAGTATGGCTCTATGGGGAAATGAGCAGTTCTTC.

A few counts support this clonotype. The chain's CDR3 is CASSYSSPPDQPQHF. The CDR3 DNA follows: TGTGCCAGCAGTTACTCGTCGCCCCCCGATCAGCCCCAGCATTTT. The chain uses TRBV6-6 and TRBJ1-5, with unresolved D. CDR1 MNHNY and CDR2 SVGAGI come from the germline V gene (reference sequence). V was cut by 0 bases and J by 5 bases, with 11 bases left in between. This CDR3 has 15 residues.

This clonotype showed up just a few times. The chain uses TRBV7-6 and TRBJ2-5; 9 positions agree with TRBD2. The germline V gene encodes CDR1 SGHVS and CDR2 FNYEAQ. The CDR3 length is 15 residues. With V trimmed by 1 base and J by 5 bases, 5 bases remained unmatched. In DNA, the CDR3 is TGTGCCAGCAGCTTAGGCGGGAGGGTTGAGGAGACCCAGTACTTC. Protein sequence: CASSLGGRVEETQYF. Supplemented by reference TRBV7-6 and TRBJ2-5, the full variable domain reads GAGVSQSPRYKVTKRGQDVALRCDPISGHVSLYWYRQALGQGPEFLTYFNYEAQQDKSGLPNDRFSAERPEGSISTLTIQRTEQRDSAMYRCASSLGGRVEETQYFGPGTRLLVL.

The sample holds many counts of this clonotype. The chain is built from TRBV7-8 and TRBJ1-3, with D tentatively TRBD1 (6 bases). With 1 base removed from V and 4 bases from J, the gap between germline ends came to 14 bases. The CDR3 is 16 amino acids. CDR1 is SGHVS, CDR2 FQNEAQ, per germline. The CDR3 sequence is CASSLGRGHLGNTIYF. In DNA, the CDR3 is TGTGCCAGCAGCTTAGGAAGGGGACATTTAGGAAACACCATATATTTT. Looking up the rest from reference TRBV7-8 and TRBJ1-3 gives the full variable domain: GAGVSQSPRYKVAKRGQDVALRCDPISGHVSLFWYQQALGQGPEFLTYFQNEAQLDKSGLPSDRFFAERPEGSVSTLKIQRTQQEDSAVYLCASSLGRGHLGNTIYFGEGSWLTVV.

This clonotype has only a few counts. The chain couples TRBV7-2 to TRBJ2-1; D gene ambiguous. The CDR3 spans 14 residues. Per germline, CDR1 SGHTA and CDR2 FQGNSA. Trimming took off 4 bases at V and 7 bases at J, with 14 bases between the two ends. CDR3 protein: CASSSELPGNEQFF. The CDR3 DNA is TGTGCCAGCAGCTCCGAACTCCCCGGGAATGAGCAGTTCTTC. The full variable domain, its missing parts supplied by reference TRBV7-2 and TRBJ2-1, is GAGVSQSPSNKVTEKGKDVELRCDPISGHTALYWYRQSLGQGLEFLIYFQGNSAPDKSGLPSDRFSAERTGGSVSTLTIQRTQQEDSAVYLCASSSELPGNEQFFGPGTRLTVL.